This TCR beta chain originates from a study of T cells in localized non-small cell lung cancer. Trimming shortened V by 4 bases and J by 2 bases, and 19 bases separated the two germline ends. The CDR3 consists of 17 residues. CDR1 and CDR2 (germline): SEHNR, FQNEAQ (reference sequence). Assay: immunoSEQ multiplex PCR; the TCRdb copy retains only in-frame clones and omits some. The table lists roughly 30,000 clones, approximately 91% of them singletons, with around 4% in the top ten. This chain links TRBV7-9 with TRBJ2-3; a possible D gene is TRBD2 (6 bases). The sample here was peripheral blood mononuclear cells, taken before any cancer treatment. This TCR was recovered from a woman aged 35 to 75 with stage III lung adenocarcinoma. The CDR3 bases are TGTGCCAGCAGCTCGCTCTCGTTTAGCGGAAACACAGATACGCAGTATTTT. The encoded protein is CASSSLSFSGNTDTQYF.